These 9 T cell receptor beta chains originate from one sample sequenced in a study of blood T cell repertoires in COVID-19. TCRdb's copy holds only in-frame clones and misses some; the assay was immunoSEQ multiplex PCR. The profile shows some 320,000 clones, 85% of them singletons. The sequenced material came from PBMCs or T cells enriched from blood (not recorded which). Receptor source: a woman between 25 and 40 years old who had been exposed to COVID-19.

This clone was recorded only once. The chain couples TRBV7-8 to TRBJ1-1; no firm D call. The length of the CDR3 is 15 residues. Trimming took off 2 bases at V and 3 bases at J, with 13 bases between the two ends. Looked up from germline, CDR1 is SGHVS and CDR2 is FQNEAQ. In nucleotides, the CDR3 is TGTGCCAGCAGCTTAATCGAGGGTCCGGACACTGAAGCTTTCTTT. This codes for CASSLIEGPDTEAFF.

V is TRBV7-3 and J is TRBJ2-3; 13 nucleotides agree with TRBD2. V lost 5 bases, J lost 2 bases, and 4 bases stayed unmatched. Germline CDR1 SGHTA, CDR2 FQGTGA. The CDR3 length is 16 residues. CDR3 bases: TGTGCCAGCAGCACCGGACTAGCGGGAGCCACAGATACGCAGTATTTT. Amino acids: CASSTGLAGATDTQYF.

The rearrangement uses TRBV10-2 and TRBJ2-1, with D unclear. The V and J ends lost 7 bases and 0 bases respectively, with 10 bases between them. This CDR3 has 14 amino acids. In germline, CDR1 is WSHSY, CDR2 SAAADI. This CDR3 is CASTISSSYNEQFF. CDR3 DNA sequence: TGCGCCAGCACCATTAGTAGCTCCTACAATGAGCAGTTCTTC.

The chain couples TRBV30 to TRBJ2-7, with D perhaps TRBD1 (5 bases). The CDR3 extends over 14 amino acids. V was pared by 0 bases and J by 5 bases, with 14 bases between. The V gene's germline CDR1 is GTSNPN and CDR2 SVGIG (reference sequence). This CDR3 reads CAWSVSGLPNEQYF. Here the CDR3 DNA reads TGTGCCTGGAGTGTATCAGGGCTTCCCAACGAGCAGTACTTC.

V and J are TRBV30 and TRBJ1-5; unclear D gene. V lost 0 bases and J lost 0, with 3 bases in between. The CDR3 contains 13 residues. From germline, CDR1 is GTSNPN and CDR2 SVGIG (reference sequence). This chain's CDR3 is CAWSVFSNQPQHF. The CDR3 DNA reads as TGTGCCTGGAGTGTCTTTAGCAATCAGCCCCAGCATTTT.

A few counts support this clone. The gene calls are TRBV5-1 and TRBJ1-3; 11 bases map to TRBD1. From germline, CDR1 is SGHRS and CDR2 YFSETQ. This CDR3 is built from 15 residues. V trimming: 0 bases; J trimming: 7 bases; junction bases outside the gene matches: 3. CDR3 amino acids: CASSLDGQGANTIYF. In nucleotides, the CDR3 is TGCGCCAGCAGCTTGGATGGACAGGGGGCTAACACCATATATTTT.

The chain recombines TRBV28 with TRBJ2-7, with TRBD1 as a possible D gene (5 bases). Germline lookup yields CDR1 MDHEN and CDR2 SYDVKM. The V and J ends lost 5 bases and 4 bases respectively, with 15 bases between them. The CDR3 is 14 residues long. The CDR3 loop reads CASSPKGILYEQYF. In DNA form, the CDR3 reads TGTGCCAGCAGTCCCAAGGGGATCTTGTACGAGCAGTACTTC.

This clone was seen only once. The J gene is TRBJ1-2, the V gene TRBV10-2, with 8 bases fitting TRBD1. This CDR3 comprises 16 residues. J gave up 3 bases and V 5 bases, and 11 bases lay outside the gene matches. Germline V CDR1 and CDR2: WSHSY, SAAADI. CDR3 region: CASSRPPGQADYGYTF. In DNA form, the CDR3 reads TGCGCCAGCAGTCGTCCTCCGGGACAGGCTGACTATGGCTACACCTTC.

This chain uses TRBV14 with TRBJ2-1, with 9 bases that match TRBD1. Germline V gene sequence: CDR1 SGHDN, CDR2 FVKESK. This CDR3 is built from 17 residues. Unmatched junction bases numbered 9, after V lost 5 bases and J lost 1 base. The CDR3 region has the DNA TGTGCCAGCAGCAGATCACCGGGACAGGGTTCCTACAATGAGCAGTTCTTC. This translates into CASSRSPGQGSYNEQFF.